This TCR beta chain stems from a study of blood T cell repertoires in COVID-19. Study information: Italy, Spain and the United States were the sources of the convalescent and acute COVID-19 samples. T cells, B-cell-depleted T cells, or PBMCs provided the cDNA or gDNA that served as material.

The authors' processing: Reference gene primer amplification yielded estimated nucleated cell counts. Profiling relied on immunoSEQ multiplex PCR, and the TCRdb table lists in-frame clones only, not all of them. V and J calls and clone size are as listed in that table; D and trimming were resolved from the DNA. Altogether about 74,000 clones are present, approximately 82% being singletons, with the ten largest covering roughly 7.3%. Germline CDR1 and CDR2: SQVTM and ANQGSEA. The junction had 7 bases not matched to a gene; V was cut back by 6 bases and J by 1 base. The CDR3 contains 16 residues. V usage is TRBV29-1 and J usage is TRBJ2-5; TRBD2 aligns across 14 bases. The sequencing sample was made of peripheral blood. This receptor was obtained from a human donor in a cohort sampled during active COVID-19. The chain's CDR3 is CSVLGLAGGTQETQYF. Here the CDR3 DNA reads TGCAGCGTGCTCGGACTAGCGGGGGGTACCCAAGAGACCCAGTACTTC.